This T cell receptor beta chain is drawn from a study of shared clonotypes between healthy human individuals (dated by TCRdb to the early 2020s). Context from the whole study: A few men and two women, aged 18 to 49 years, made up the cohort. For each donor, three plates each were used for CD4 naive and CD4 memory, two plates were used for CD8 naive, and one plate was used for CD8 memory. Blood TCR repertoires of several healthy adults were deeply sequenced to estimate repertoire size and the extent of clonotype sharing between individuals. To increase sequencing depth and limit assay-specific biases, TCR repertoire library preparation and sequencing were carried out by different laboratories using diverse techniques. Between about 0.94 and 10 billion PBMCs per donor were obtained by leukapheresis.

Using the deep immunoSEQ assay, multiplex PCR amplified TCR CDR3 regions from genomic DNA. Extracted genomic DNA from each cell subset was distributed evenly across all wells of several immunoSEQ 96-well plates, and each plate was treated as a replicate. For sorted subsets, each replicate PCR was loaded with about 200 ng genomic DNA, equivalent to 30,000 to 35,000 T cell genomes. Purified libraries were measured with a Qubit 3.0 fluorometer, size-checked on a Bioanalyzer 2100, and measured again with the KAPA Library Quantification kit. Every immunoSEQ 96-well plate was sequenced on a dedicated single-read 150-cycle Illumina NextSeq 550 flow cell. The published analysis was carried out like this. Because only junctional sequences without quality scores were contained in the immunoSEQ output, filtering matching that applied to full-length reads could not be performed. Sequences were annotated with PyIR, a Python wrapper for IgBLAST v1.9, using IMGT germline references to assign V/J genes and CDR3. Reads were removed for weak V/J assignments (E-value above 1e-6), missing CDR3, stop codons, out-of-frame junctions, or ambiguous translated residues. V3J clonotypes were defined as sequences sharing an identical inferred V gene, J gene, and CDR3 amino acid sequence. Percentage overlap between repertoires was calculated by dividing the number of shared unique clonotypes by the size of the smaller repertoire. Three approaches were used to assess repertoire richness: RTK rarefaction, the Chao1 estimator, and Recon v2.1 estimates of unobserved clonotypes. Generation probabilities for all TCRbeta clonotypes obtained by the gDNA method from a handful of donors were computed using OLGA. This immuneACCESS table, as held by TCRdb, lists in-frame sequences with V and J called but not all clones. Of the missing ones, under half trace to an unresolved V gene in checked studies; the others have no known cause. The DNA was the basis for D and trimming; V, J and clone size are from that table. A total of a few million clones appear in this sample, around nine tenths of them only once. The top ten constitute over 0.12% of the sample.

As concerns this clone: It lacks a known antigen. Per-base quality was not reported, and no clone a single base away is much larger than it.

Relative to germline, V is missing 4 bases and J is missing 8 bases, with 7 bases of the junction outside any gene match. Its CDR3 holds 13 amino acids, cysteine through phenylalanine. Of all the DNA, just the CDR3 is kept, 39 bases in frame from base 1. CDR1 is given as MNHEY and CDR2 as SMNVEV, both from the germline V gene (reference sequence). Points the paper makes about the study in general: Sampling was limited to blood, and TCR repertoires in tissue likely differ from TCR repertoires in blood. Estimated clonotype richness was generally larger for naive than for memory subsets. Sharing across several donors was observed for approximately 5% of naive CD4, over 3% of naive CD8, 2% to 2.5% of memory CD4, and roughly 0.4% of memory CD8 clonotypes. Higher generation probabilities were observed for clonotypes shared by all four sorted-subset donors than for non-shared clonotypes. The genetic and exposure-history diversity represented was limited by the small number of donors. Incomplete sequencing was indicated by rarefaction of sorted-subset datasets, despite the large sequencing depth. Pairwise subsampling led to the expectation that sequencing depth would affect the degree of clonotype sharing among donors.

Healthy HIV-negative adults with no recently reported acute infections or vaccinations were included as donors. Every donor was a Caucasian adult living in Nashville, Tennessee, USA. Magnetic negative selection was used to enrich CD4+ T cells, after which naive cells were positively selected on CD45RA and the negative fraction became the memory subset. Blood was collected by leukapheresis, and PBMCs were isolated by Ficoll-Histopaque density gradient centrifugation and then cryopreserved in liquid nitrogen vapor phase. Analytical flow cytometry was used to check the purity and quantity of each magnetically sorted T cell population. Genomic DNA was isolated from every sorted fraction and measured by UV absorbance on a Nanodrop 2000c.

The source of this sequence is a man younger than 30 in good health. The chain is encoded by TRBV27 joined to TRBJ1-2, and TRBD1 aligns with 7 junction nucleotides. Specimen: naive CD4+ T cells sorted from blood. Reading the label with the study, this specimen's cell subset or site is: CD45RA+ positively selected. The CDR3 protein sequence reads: CASSSTGARGYTF. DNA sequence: TGTGCCAGCAGTTCAACAGGGGCTCGGGGCTACACCTTC.